The entry below describes one T cell receptor beta chain. The CDR3 contains 17 residues. J was trimmed by 4 bases and V by 3 bases; bases with no gene match: 9. In germline, CDR1 is MDHEN, CDR2 SYDVKM. The data derive from a study of metastatic and nonmetastatic thyroid tumors. Study-level background: A comparison of repertoires was made across blood and tumor or nodule tissue from malignant and benign thyroid patients.

No patient received treatment before thyroid surgery. TCRdb reprocessed the PCR reads using MiXCR. The data hold about 3,800 clones, with roughly 35% observed a single time. The sample comprised adjacent normal tissue. The sequence derives from a male donor with papillary thyroid cancer or a benign thyroid nodule (not recorded which). Some clones in this sample may be carry-over from other donors' samples. This chain joins TRBV28 and TRBJ2-1; 10 nucleotides align to TRBD2. CDR3: CASSLRASGSIYNEQFF. In nucleotides, the CDR3 is TGTGCCAGCAGTTTGCGGGCTAGCGGGAGTATTTACAATGAGCAGTTCTTC.